The rows below give T cell receptor beta chains drawn from one sample of a study of blood T cell repertoires in COVID-19. The method was immunoSEQ multiplex PCR; TCRdb's version includes in-frame clones alone and lacks a portion of them. The sample holds about 260,000 clones; about 88% are singletons and the top ten take under 3.5%. The sequenced sample consisted of PBMCs or T cells enriched from blood (not recorded which). The receptor source for this set is a woman aged 45-59 years who had recovered from COVID-19. CDR3s include the opening cysteine and the closing phenylalanine or tryptophan. Each record gives: clone size, J gene, CDR3 length, D gene, V gene, CDR3 protein, CDR3 DNA. D genes are given only for firm matches. The size field is filled for only some rows; it gives once, few, many or a size class.

clone size: once
J gene: TRBJ2-7
CDR3 length: 13
D gene: NA
V gene: TRBV19
CDR3 protein: CASSLIKESEQYF
CDR3 DNA: TGTGCCAGTAGTCTCATTAAGGAGAGCGAGCAGTACTTC

clone size: NA
J gene: TRBJ1-2
CDR3 length: 13
D gene: TRBD1
V gene: TRBV27
CDR3 protein: CASRRDRVYGYTF
CDR3 DNA: TGTGCCAGCAGGAGGGACAGGGTTTATGGCTACACCTTC

clone size: NA
J gene: TRBJ2-2
CDR3 length: 17
D gene: NA
V gene: TRBV4-2
CDR3 protein: CASSQHREGANTGELFF
CDR3 DNA: TGTGCCAGCAGCCAACACAGGGAAGGGGCCAACACCGGGGAGCTGTTTTTT

clone size: NA
J gene: TRBJ1-1
CDR3 length: 13
D gene: NA
V gene: TRBV19
CDR3 protein: CASISPGATEAFF
CDR3 DNA: TGTGCCAGTATCTCGCCAGGGGCCACTGAAGCTTTCTTT

clone size: once
J gene: TRBJ1-2
CDR3 length: 18
D gene: NA
V gene: TRBV3-1/TRBV3-2
CDR3 protein: CASSQEPGTGRDNYGYTF
CDR3 DNA: TGTGCCAGCAGCCAAGAGCCAGGAACAGGGAGGGATAACTATGGCTACACCTTC

clone size: NA
J gene: TRBJ1-4
CDR3 length: 15
D gene: NA
V gene: TRBV7-9
CDR3 protein: CASRPPDKLNEKLFF
CDR3 DNA: TGTGCCAGCAGACCACCGGACAAGCTTAATGAAAAACTGTTTTTT

clone size: NA
J gene: TRBJ2-7
CDR3 length: 14
D gene: TRBD1
V gene: TRBV5-8
CDR3 protein: CASSRNRGSYEQYF
CDR3 DNA: TGTGCCAGCAGTCGAAACAGGGGGTCCTACGAGCAGTACTTC

clone size: NA
J gene: TRBJ2-1
CDR3 length: 18
D gene: TRBD2
V gene: TRBV11-2
CDR3 protein: CASSLRPSGRVAYNEQFF
CDR3 DNA: TGTGCCAGCAGCTTAAGGCCTAGCGGGAGGGTGGCCTACAATGAGCAGTTCTTC

clone size: few
J gene: TRBJ2-5
CDR3 length: 15
D gene: NA
V gene: TRBV7-2
CDR3 protein: CASSKAPGQGGTQYF
CDR3 DNA: TGTGCCAGCAGCAAGGCCCCGGGTCAAGGGGGGACCCAGTACTTC

clone size: once
J gene: TRBJ1-6
CDR3 length: 15
D gene: NA
V gene: TRBV2
CDR3 protein: CASSLVRSYNSPLHF
CDR3 DNA: TGTGCCAGCAGTTTGGTCAGATCCTATAATTCACCCCTCCACTTT

clone size: NA
J gene: TRBJ2-7
CDR3 length: 15
D gene: NA
V gene: TRBV4-1
CDR3 protein: CASSHAEVLSHEQYF
CDR3 DNA: TGCGCCAGCAGCCACGCGGAGGTTTTATCCCACGAGCAGTACTTC

clone size: NA
J gene: TRBJ1-1
CDR3 length: 13
D gene: NA
V gene: TRBV28
CDR3 protein: CASSLPYQTEAFF
CDR3 DNA: TGTGCCAGCAGCCTCCCGTACCAGACTGAAGCTTTCTTT

clone size: NA
J gene: TRBJ1-3
CDR3 length: 14
D gene: NA
V gene: TRBV5-5
CDR3 protein: CASSLGWTGNTIYF
CDR3 DNA: TGTGCCAGCAGCTTGGGGTGGACAGGAAACACCATATATTTT

clone size: NA
J gene: TRBJ2-1
CDR3 length: 15
D gene: TRBD2
V gene: TRBV5-4
CDR3 protein: CASSLTSGRYNEQFF
CDR3 DNA: TGTGCCAGCAGCTTGACTAGCGGGAGATACAATGAGCAGTTCTTC

clone size: NA
J gene: TRBJ2-7
CDR3 length: 17
D gene: TRBD2
V gene: TRBV4-2
CDR3 protein: CASSQEATSGSLYEQYF
CDR3 DNA: TGTGCCAGCAGCCAAGAGGCGACTAGCGGGAGTTTGTACGAGCAGTACTTC

clone size: NA
J gene: TRBJ1-2
CDR3 length: 14
D gene: TRBD1
V gene: TRBV19
CDR3 protein: CASRRTGGAWGYTF
CDR3 DNA: TGTGCCAGTAGAAGGACAGGGGGCGCTTGGGGCTACACCTTC

clone size: NA
J gene: TRBJ1-4
CDR3 length: 15
D gene: TRBD1
V gene: TRBV28
CDR3 protein: CASSFSTGTLSKLFF
CDR3 DNA: TGTGCCAGCAGCTTCTCGACAGGGACCCTTTCTAAACTGTTTTTT

clone size: NA
J gene: TRBJ2-7
CDR3 length: 14
D gene: TRBD2
V gene: TRBV20-1
CDR3 protein: CSASRASGRNEQYF
CDR3 DNA: TGCAGTGCTAGTCGTGCTAGCGGGAGAAACGAGCAGTACTTC

clone size: NA
J gene: TRBJ1-1
CDR3 length: 14
D gene: TRBD1
V gene: TRBV28
CDR3 protein: CASSWTGLNTEAFF
CDR3 DNA: TGTGCCAGCAGCTGGACAGGGCTGAACACTGAAGCTTTCTTT

clone size: NA
J gene: TRBJ1-5
CDR3 length: 13
D gene: NA
V gene: TRBV30
CDR3 protein: CAWSVYSNQPQHF
CDR3 DNA: TGTGCCTGGAGTGTTTATAGCAATCAGCCCCAGCATTTT